This TCR beta chain comes out of a study of long-term antiretroviral therapy in people with HIV. On this clone itself: Its antigen is currently unknown.

V dropped 4 bases and J dropped 3 bases, with 18 bases sitting between them. CDR1 and CDR2 from the germline V gene are LGHNT and FRNRAP. The length of the CDR3 is 16 residues. Sequencing relied on immunoSEQ assay v3.0, run at survey level. Sequenced by immunoSEQ multiplex PCR; TCRdb stores in-frame clones only, minus some. The sample lists 26,000 or so clones; roughly 86% were seen once. Specimens held roughly 0.9-10 million cryopreserved PBMC prior to DNA extraction. Study-wide points: Records did not include ART adherence, viral resistance or therapy changes.

This receptor was taken from a woman between 25 and 40 years old with HIV. The chain links TRBV12-5 to TRBJ1-1; D unclear. The starting material was unsorted PBMCs, obtained 1.9 years after starting antiretroviral therapy. The CDR3 reads CASGSRRGRTHTEAFF. The CDR3 DNA sequence: TGTGCTAGTGGTTCCCGGAGAGGGAGAACGCACACTGAAGCTTTCTTT.